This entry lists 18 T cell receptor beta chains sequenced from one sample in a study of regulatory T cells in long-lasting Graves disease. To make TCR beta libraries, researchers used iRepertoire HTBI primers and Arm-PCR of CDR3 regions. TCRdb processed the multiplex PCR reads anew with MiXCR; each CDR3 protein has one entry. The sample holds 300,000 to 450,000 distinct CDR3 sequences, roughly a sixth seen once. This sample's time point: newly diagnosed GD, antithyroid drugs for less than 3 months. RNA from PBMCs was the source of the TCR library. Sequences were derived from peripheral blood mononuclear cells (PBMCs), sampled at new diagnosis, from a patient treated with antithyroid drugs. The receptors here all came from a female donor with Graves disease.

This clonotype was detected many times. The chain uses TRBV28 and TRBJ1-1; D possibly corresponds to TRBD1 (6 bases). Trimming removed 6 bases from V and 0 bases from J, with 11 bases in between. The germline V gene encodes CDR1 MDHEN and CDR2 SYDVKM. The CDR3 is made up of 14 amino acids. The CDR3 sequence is CASSSGTLNTEAFF. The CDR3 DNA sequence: TGTGCCAGCAGCTCCGGGACATTGAACACTGAAGCTTTCTTT.

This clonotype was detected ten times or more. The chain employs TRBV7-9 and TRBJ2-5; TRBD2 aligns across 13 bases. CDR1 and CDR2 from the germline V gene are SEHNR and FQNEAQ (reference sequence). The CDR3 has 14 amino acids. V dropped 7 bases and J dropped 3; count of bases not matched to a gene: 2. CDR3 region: CASTGTSGEETQYF. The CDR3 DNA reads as TGTGCCAGCACCGGGACTAGCGGGGAAGAGACCCAGTACTTC. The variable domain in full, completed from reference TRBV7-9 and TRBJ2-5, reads DTGVSQNPRHKITKRGQNVTFRCDPISEHNRLYWYRQTLGQGPEFLTYFQNEAQLEKSRLLSDRFSAERPKGSFSTLEIQRTEQGDSAMYLCASTGTSGEETQYFGPGTRLLVL.

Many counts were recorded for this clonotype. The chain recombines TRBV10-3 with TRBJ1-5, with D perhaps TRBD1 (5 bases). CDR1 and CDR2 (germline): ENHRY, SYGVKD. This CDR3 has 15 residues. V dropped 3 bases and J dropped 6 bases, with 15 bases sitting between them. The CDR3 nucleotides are TGTGCCATCAGTGAAGTAGGGGTCGGTGGTCAGCCCCAGCATTTT. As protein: CAISEVGVGGQPQHF.

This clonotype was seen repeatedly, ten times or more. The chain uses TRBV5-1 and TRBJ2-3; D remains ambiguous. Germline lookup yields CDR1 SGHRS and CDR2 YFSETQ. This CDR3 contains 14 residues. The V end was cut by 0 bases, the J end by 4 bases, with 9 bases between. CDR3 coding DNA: TGCGCCAGCAGCTTGGAGGATAGCTCAGATACGCAGTATTTT. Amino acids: CASSLEDSSDTQYF.

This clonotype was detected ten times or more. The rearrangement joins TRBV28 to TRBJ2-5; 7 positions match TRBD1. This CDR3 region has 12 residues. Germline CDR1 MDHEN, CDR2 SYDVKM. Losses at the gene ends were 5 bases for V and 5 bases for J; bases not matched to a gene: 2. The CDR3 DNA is TGTGCCAGCAGTAGGGGGCGTGAGACCCAGTACTTC. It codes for CASSRGRETQYF.

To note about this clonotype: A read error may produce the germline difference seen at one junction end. CDR3 sequence: CVTSRVQNNEKLFF. The CDR3 coding sequence is TGTGTCACCAGCAGAGTACAGAATAATGAAAAACTGTTTTTT. J is TRBJ1-4 and V is TRBV15; D is undetermined. The CDR3 covers 14 residues. Germline V gene lookup returns CDR1 LNHNV and CDR2 YYDKDF (reference sequence). Supplemented by reference TRBV15 and TRBJ1-4, the full variable domain reads DAMVIQNPRYQVTQFGKPVTLSCSQTLNHNVMYWYQQKSSQAPKLLFHYYDKDFNNEADTPDNFQSRRPNTSFCFLDIRSPGLGDTAMYLCVTSRVQNNEKLFFGSGTQLSVL.

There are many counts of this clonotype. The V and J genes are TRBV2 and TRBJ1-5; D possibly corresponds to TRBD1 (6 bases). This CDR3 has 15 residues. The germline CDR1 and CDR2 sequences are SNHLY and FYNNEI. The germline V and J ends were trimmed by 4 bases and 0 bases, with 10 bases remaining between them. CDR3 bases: TGTGCCAGCAGTGTTAGGGGGGATAGCAATCAGCCCCAGCATTTT. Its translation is CASSVRGDSNQPQHF.

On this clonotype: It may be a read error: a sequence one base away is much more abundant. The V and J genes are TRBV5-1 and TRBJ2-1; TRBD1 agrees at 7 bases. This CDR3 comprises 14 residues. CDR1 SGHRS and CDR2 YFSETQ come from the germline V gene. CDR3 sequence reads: CARSYQGDRNEQFF. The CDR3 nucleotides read TGCGCCAGAAGCTACCAGGGGGATCGAAATGAGCAGTTCTTC.

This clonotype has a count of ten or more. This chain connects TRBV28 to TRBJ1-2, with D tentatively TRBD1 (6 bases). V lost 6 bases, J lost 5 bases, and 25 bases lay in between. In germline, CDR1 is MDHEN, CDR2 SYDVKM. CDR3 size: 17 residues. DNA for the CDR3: TGTGCCAGCAGCACAGGGTTGACTACAGGGTTCTTTTATGGCTACACCTTC. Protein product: CASSTGLTTGFFYGYTF.

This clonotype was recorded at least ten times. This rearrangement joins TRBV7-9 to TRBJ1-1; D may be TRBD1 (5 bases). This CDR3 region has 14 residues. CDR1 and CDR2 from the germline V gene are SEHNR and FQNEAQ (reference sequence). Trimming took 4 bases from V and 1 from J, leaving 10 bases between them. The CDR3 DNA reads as TGTGCCAGCAGCTACCCGGGGCAGAACACTGAAGCTTTCTTT. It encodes CASSYPGQNTEAFF.

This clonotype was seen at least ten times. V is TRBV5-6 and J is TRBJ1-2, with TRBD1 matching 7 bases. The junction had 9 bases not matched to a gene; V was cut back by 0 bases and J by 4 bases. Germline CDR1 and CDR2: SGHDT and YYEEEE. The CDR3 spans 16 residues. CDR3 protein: CASSLAPQGGLYGYTF. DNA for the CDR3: TGTGCCAGCAGCTTGGCCCCCCAGGGGGGACTCTATGGCTACACCTTC. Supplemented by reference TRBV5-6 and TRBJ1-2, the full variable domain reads DAGVTQSPTHLIKTRGQQVTLRCSPKSGHDTVSWYQQALGQGPQFIFQYYEEEERQRGNFPDRFSGHQFPNYSSELNVNALLLGDSALYLCASSLAPQGGLYGYTFGSGTRLTVV.

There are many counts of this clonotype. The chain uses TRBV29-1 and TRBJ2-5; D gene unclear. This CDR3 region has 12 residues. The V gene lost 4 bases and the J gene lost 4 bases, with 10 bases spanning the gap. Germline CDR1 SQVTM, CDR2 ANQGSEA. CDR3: CSVVAFPETQYF. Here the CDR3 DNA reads TGCAGCGTTGTTGCGTTTCCAGAGACCCAGTACTTC.

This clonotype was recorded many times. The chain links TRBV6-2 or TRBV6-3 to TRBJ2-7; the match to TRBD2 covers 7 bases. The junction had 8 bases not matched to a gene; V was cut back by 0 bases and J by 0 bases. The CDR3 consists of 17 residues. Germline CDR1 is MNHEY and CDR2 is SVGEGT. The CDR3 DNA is TGTGCCAGCAGTTACTCACGCCGGGACTACCCCTCCTACGAGCAGTACTTC. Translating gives CASSYSRRDYPSYEQYF.

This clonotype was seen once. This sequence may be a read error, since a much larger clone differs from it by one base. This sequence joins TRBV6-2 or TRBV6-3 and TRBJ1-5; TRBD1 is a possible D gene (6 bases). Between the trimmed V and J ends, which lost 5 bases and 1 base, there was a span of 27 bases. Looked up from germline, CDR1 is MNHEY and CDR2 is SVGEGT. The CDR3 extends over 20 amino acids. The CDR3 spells CASSDLWASYREASNQPQHF. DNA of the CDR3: TGTGCCAGCAGTGACCTTTGGGCAAGTTACAGGGAGGCCAGCAATCAGCCCCAGCATTTT.

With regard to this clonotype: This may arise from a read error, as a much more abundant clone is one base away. CDR3 amino acids: CASSLSLGSETQYF. In DNA form, the CDR3 reads TGTGCCAGCAGCCTAAGCCTGGGTTCCGAGACCCAGTACTTC. The J gene is TRBJ2-5, the V gene TRBV7-9; D uncertain. Germline loops: CDR1 SEHNR, CDR2 FQNEAQ (reference sequence). Trimming pared 5 bases from V and 5 bases from J, leaving 15 bases between. This CDR3 region has 14 residues.

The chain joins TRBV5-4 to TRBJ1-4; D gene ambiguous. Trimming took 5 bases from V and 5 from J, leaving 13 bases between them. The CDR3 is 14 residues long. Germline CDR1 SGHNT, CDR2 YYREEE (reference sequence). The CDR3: CASRATLGNEKLFF. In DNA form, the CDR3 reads TGTGCCAGCAGGGCGACGCTGGGGAATGAAAAACTGTTTTTT. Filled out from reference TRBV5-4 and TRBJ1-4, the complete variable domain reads ETGVTQSPTHLIKTRGQQVTLRCSSQSGHNTVSWYQQALGQGPQFIFQYYREEENGRGNFPPRFSGLQFPNYSSELNVNALELDDSALYLCASRATLGNEKLFFGSGTQLSVL.

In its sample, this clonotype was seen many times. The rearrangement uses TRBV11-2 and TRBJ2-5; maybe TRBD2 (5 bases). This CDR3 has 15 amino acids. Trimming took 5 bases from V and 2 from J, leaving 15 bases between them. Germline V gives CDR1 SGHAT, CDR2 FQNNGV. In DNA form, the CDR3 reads TGTGCCAGCAGCCCCCCAACTACGGGGCAAGAGACCCAGTACTTC. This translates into CASSPPTTGQETQYF.

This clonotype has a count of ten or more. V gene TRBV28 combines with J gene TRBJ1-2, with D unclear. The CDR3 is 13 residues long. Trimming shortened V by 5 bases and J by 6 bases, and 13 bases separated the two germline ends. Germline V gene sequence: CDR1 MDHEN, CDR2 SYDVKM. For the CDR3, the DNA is TGTGCCAGCAGTACCCCCTCCCTTAATGGCTACACCTTC. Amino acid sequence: CASSTPSLNGYTF.